A selection of T cell receptor beta chains follows, all from one sample in a study of blood T cells in healthy people across ages. One entry per CDR3 protein results from TCRdb running MiXCR on the 5' RACE reads. This sample has about 1.4 million distinct CDR3 sequences, with 55% to 75% found just once. The sequencing input was blood. Receptors originate from a man between 18 and 29 years old in good health. Both conserved end residues are part of each CDR3. A D gene is named only where the DNA matches it firmly. Clone size is not always given. Where it is, it says once, few, many or a class for expanded clones.

>TRBJ2-5|TRBD2|TRBV6-1|few
CASHRDYNQETQYF
TGTGCCAGCCACCGGGACTATAACCAAGAGACCCAGTACTTC
>TRBJ2-3|TRBD2|TRBV20-1|once
CSALAGGLPMDTQYF
TGCAGTGCGCTAGCGGGGGGTCTACCTATGGATACGCAGTATTTT
>TRBJ2-5|NA|TRBV5-1|NA
CASKETTHETQYF
TGCGCCAGCAAGGAGACGACTCACGAGACCCAGTACTTC
>TRBJ2-3|NA|TRBV6-1|NA
CASFRGAQYF
TGTGCCAGCTTTCGTGGTGCGCAGTATTTT
>TRBJ2-3|TRBD1|TRBV10-3|NA
CAIRTGADTQYF
TGTGCCATCAGGACAGGGGCCGATACGCAGTATTTT
>TRBJ2-7|NA|TRBV12-3/TRBV12-4|NA
CASSLTRGTTYEQYF
TGTGCCAGCAGTTTAACCCGAGGGACCACCTACGAGCAGTACTTC
>TRBJ2-3|TRBD1|TRBV25-1|NA
CASSEWGTEVGTDTQYF
TGTGCCAGCAGTGAATGGGGGACAGAGGTTGGCACAGATACGCAGTATTTT
>TRBJ1-1|TRBD1|TRBV20-1|once
CSARQGARVAEAFF
TGCAGTGCTAGACAGGGGGCGCGAGTAGCTGAAGCTTTCTTT
>TRBJ2-5|TRBD2|TRBV20-1|few
CSARGVLAGTGETQYF
TGCAGTGCTAGAGGGGTACTAGCGGGAACTGGAGAGACCCAGTACTTC
>TRBJ2-1|TRBD2|TRBV4-1|NA
CASSHETSGINEQFF
TGCGCCAGCAGCCATGAGACTAGCGGGATAAATGAGCAGTTCTTC
>TRBJ2-7|TRBD2|TRBV4-3|NA
CASSQDRRGGYSYEQYF
TGCGCCAGCAGCCAAGATCGACGGGGGGGGTACTCCTACGAGCAGTACTTC
>TRBJ1-2|NA|TRBV20-1|few
CSALPPGDYGYTF
TGCAGTGCGCTCCCGCCAGGGGACTATGGCTACACCTTC
>TRBJ2-3|NA|TRBV4-3|NA
CASSQTLRRDTQYF
TGCGCCAGCAGCCAGACCTTGAGGCGGGATACGCAGTATTTT
>TRBJ2-5|TRBD1|TRBV2|once
CASLGQGSKQYF
TGTGCCAGCCTCGGACAGGGTAGCAAGCAGTACTTC
>TRBJ1-4|NA|TRBV28|once
CASSIDGKLFF
TGTGCCAGCAGTATCGATGGAAAACTGTTTTTT
>TRBJ1-5|NA|TRBV4-1|once
CASSQDPIPLNSNQPQHF
TGCGCCAGCAGCCAAGATCCTATTCCACTAAATAGCAATCAGCCCCAGCATTTT
>TRBJ2-7|NA|TRBV6-2/TRBV6-3|many
CASSWAYEQYF
TGTGCCAGCAGTTGGGCCTACGAGCAGTACTTC
>TRBJ2-1|NA|TRBV18|NA
CASSPPTSYNEQFF
TGTGCCAGCTCACCTCCGACTAGCTACAATGAGCAGTTCTTC
>TRBJ2-2|TRBD2|TRBV20-1|NA
CSARVSAWTSGSLNTGELFF
TGCAGTGCTAGAGTATCCGCGTGGACTAGCGGGAGCCTCAACACCGGGGAGCTGTTTTTT